This T cell receptor beta chain is drawn from a study of cytomegalovirus exposure and HLA in healthy donors. It was with 60 Vbeta and 13 Jbeta primers that the PCR ran. Profiled with immunoSEQ multiplex PCR; TCRdb holds only in-frame clones, not every one. The sample holds around 130,000 clones, 74% seen once. The CDR3 contains 16 residues. Germline CDR1 reads MDHEN; CDR2 reads SYDVKM. The junction had 14 bases not matched to a gene; V was cut back by 5 bases and J by 8 bases. This receptor was obtained from a man aged 35 to 55 in good health and CMV-seropositive. J is TRBJ1-4 and V is TRBV28; 7 bases fit TRBD1. The specimen was PBMCs. CDR3 amino acids: CASSDYQSRDSEKLFF. The DNA of the CDR3 is TGTGCCAGCAGTGACTACCAAAGCCGGGACAGCGAAAAACTGTTTTTT.